This T cell receptor (beta chain) derives from a study of T-cell reconstitution after alpha-beta-depleted transplantation in children. Regarding the study as a whole: For some patients, TCRbeta diversity was high at day 60 because of recipient T cells and thymic progenitors that survived. T-cell counts and diversity at one year post-transplant came mainly from newly produced T cells. Several hundred expanded graft clones reportedly supplied alpha-beta T cells about two months after transplant.

The library targeted TCRbeta and was prepared with unique molecular identifiers. TCRdb re-called the PCR reads with MiXCR, one entry per CDR3 protein. The table has about 1,000,000 distinct CDR3 sequences, roughly 29% seen once. This clonotype came up a few times. Its target is unknown. The sequences come from PBMCs, mostly from graft donor cells, collected 360 days after TCRalphabeta/CD19-depleted stem cell transplant. This clonotype was sampled from a boy under two years old who had a stem cell transplant for SCID, so the T cells may come from the graft donor.

This CDR3 is CASSNARVTGELFF. The CDR3 DNA sequence: TGTGCCAGCAGCAACGCGCGAGTCACCGGGGAGCTGTTTTTT. This chain links TRBV7-8 with TRBJ2-2; D uncertain. This CDR3 is 14 amino acids long. In germline, CDR1 is SGHVS, CDR2 FQNEAQ. Trimming pared 5 bases from V and 4 bases from J, leaving 11 bases between.